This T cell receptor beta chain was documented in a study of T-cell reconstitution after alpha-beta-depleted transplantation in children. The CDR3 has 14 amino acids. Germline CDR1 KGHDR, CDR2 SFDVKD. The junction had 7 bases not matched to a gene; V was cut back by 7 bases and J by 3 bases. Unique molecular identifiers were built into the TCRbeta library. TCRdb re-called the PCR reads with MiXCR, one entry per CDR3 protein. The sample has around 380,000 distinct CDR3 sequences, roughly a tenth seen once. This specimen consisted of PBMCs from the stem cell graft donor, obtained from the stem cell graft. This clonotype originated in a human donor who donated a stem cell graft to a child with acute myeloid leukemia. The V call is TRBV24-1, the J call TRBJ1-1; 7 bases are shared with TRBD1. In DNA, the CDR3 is TGTGCCACCAGAAAGGGGGCCGGGGACACTGAAGCTTTCTTT. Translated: CATRKGAGDTEAFF.